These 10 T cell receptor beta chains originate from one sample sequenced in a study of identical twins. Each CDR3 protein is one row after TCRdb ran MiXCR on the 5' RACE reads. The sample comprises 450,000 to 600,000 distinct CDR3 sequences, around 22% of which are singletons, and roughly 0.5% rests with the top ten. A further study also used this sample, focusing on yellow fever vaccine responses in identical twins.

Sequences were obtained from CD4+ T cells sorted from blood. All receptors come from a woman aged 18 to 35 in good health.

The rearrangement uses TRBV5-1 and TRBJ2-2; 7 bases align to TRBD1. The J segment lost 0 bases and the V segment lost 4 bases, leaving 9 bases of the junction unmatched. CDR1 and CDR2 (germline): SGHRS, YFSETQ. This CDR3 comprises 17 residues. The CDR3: CASSPLPGQSNTGELFF. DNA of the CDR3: TGCGCCAGCAGCCCATTACCGGGACAGTCGAACACCGGGGAGCTGTTTTTT.

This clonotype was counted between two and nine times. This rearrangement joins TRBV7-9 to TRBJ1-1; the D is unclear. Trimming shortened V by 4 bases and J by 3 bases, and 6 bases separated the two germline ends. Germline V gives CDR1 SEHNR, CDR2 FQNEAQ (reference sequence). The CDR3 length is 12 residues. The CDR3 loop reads CASSSLYTEAFF. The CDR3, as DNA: TGTGCCAGCAGCTCCTTATACACTGAAGCTTTCTTT. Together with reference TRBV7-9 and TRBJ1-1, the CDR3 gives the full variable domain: DTGVSQNPRHKITKRGQNVTFRCDPISEHNRLYWYRQTLGQGPEFLTYFQNEAQLEKSRLLSDRFSAERPKGSFSTLEIQRTEQGDSAMYLCASSSLYTEAFFGQGTRLTVV.

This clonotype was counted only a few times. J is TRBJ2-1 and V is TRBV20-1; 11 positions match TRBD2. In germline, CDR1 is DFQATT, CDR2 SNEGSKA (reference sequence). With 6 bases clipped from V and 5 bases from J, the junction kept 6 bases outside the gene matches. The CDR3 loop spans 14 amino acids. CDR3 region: CSAQNSGGDNEQFF. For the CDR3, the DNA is TGCAGTGCCCAAAATAGCGGGGGGGACAATGAGCAGTTCTTC.

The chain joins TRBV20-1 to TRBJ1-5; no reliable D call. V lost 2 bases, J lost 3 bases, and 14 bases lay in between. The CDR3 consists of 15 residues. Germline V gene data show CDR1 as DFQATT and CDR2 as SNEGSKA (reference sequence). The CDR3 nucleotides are TGCAGTGCTAGAATGTTCACAGACCCCAATCAGCCCCAGCATTTT. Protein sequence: CSARMFTDPNQPQHF.

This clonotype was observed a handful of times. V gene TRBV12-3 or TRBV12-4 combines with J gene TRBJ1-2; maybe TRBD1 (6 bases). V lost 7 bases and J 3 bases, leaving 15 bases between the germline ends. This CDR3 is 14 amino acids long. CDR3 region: CASNPTGRDYGYTF. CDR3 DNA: TGTGCCAGCAACCCCACAGGGCGGGACTATGGCTACACCTTC.

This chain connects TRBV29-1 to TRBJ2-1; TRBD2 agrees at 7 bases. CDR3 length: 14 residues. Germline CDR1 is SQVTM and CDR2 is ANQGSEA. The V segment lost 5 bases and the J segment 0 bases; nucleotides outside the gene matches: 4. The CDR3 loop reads CSVWRETSYNEQFF. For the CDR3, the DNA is TGCAGCGTTTGGCGGGAGACCTCCTACAATGAGCAGTTCTTC.

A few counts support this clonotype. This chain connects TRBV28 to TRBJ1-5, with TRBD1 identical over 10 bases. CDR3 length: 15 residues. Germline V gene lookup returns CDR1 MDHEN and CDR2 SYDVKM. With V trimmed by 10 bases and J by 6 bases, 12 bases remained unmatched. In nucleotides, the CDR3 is TGTGCCATCATGCCGGGGGGGACAGGGGTTCAGCCCCAGCATTTT. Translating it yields CAIMPGGTGVQPQHF. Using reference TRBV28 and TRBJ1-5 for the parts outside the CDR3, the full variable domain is DVKVTQSSRYLVKRTGEKVFLECVQDMDHENMFWYRQDPGLGLRLIYFSYDVKMKEKGDIPEGYSVSREKKERFSLILESASTNQTSMYLCAIMPGGTGVQPQHFGDGTRLSIL.

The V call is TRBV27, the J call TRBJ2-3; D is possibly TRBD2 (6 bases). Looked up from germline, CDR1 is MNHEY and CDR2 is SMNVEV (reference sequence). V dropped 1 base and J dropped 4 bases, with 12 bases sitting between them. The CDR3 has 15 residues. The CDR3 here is CASSLLGGESDTQYF. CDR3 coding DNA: TGTGCCAGCAGTTTATTAGGAGGGGAGTCAGATACGCAGTATTTT.

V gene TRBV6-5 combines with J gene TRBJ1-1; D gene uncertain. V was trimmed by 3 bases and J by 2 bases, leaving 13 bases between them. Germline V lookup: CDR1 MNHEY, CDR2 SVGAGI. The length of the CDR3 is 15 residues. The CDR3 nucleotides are TGTGCCAGCAGTTATAACCCCTCGGGAAACACTGAAGCTTTCTTT. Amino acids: CASSYNPSGNTEAFF.

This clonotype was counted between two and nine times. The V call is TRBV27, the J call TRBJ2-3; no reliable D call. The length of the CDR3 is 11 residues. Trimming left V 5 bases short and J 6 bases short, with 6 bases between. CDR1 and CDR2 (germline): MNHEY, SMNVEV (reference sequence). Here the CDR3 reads CASSDWDTQYF. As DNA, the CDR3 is TGTGCCAGCAGTGATTGGGATACGCAGTATTTT.